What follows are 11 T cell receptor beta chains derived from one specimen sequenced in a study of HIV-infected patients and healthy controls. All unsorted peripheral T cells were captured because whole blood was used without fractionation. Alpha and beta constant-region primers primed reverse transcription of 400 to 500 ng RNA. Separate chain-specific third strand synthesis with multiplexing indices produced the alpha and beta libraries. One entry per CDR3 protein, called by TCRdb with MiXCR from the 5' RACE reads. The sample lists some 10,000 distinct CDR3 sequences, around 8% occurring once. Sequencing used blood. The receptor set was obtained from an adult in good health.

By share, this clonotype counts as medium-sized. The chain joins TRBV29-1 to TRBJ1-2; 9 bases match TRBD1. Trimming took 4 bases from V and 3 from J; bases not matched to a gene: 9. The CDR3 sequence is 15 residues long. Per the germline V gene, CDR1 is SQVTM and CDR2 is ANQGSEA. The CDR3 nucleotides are TGCAGCGTTGCGTCTACAGGGGGCATGGACTATGGCTACACCTTC. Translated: CSVASTGGMDYGYTF.

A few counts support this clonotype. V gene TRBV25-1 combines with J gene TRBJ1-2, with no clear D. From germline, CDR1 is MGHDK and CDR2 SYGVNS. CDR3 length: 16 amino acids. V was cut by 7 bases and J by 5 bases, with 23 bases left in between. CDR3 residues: CASTPRGREGRYGYTF. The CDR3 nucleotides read TGTGCCAGCACCCCCCGAGGACGGGAAGGTCGATATGGCTACACCTTC.

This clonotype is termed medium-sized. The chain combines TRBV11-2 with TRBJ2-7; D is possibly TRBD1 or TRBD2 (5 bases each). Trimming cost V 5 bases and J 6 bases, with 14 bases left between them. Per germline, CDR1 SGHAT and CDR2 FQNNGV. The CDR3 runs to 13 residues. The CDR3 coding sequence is TGTGCCAGCAGCACCTCCCCGGGGACCGAGCAGTACTTC. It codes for CASSTSPGTEQYF.

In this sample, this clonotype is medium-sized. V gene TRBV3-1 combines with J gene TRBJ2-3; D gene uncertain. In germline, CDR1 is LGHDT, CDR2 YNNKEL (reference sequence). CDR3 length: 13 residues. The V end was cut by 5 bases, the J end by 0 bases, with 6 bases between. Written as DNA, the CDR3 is TGTGCCAGCAGCAAACAAAGCACAGATACGCAGTATTTT. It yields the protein CASSKQSTDTQYF.

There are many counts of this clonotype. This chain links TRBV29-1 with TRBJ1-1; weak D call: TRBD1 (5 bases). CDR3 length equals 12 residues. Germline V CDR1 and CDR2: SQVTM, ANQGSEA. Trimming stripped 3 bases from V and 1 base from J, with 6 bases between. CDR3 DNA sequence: TGCAGCGTTGAGGGGGAGAACACTGAAGCTTTCTTT. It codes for CSVEGENTEAFF.

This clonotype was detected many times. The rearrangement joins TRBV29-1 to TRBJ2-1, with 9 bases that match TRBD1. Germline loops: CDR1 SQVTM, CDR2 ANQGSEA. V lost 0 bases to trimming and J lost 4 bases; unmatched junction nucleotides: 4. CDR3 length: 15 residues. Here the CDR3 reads CSVEDGTGMYNEQFF. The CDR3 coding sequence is TGCAGCGTTGAAGATGGGACAGGGATGTACAATGAGCAGTTCTTC.

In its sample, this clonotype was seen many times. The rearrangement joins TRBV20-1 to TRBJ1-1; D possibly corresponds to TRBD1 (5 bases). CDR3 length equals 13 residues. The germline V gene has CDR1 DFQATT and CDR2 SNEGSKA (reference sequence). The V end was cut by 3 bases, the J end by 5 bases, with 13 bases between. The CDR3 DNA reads TGCAGTGCTAGCGGGGGGTTGCGGACTGAAGCTTTCTTT. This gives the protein CSASGGLRTEAFF.

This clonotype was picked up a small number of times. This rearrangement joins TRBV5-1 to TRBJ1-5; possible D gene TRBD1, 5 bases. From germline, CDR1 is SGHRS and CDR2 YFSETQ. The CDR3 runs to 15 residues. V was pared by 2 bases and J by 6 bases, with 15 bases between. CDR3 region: CASSFDSFAGQPQHF. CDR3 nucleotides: TGCGCCAGCAGCTTCGACAGTTTCGCGGGTCAGCCCCAGCATTTT.

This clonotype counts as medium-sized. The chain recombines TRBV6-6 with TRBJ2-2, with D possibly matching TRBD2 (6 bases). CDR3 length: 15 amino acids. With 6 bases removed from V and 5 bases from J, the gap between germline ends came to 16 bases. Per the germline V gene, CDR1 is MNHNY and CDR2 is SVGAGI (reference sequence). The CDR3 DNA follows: TGTGCCAGCAGCCCCCCGGGGGTTGGGACCGGGGAGCTGTTTTTT. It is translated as CASSPPGVGTGELFF.

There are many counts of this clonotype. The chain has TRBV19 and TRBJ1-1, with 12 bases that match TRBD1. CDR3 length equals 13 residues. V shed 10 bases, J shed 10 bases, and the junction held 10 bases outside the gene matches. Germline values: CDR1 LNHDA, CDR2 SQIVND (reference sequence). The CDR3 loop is CATTRDRGRRAFF. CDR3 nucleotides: TGTGCCACCACGCGGGACAGGGGGCGCAGAGCTTTCTTT.

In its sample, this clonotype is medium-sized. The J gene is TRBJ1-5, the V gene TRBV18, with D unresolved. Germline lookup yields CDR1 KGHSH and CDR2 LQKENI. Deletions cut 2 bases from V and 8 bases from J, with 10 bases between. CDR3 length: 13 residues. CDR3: CASSPDLAEPQHF. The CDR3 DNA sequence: TGTGCCAGCTCACCAGATCTGGCAGAGCCCCAGCATTTT.